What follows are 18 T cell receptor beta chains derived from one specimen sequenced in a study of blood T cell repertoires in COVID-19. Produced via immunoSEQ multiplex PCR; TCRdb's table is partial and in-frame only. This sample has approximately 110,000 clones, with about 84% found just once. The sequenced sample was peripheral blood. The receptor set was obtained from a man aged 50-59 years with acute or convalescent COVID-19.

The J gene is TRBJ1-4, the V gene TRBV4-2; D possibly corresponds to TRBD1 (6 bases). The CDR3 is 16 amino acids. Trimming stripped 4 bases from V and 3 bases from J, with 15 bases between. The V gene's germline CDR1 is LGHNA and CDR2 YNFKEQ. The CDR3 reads CASSPENRVANEKLFF. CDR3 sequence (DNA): TGTGCCAGCAGCCCAGAGAACAGGGTGGCTAATGAAAAACTGTTTTTT.

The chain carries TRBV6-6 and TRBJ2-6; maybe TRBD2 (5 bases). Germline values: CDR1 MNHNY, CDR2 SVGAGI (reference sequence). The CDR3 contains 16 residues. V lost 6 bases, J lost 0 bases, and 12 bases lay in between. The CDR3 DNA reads TGTGCCAGCAGCCTCCGGGGTTCCTCTGGGGCCAACGTCCTGACTTTC. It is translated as CASSLRGSSGANVLTF.

The CDR3 DNA sequence: TGTGCCAGCAGTGCCAAACCCATGACAGGGAACTATGGCTACACCTTC. This translates into CASSAKPMTGNYGYTF. This chain links TRBV6-1 with TRBJ1-2; 7 bases agree with TRBD1. This CDR3 has 16 residues. Germline values: CDR1 MNHNS, CDR2 SASEGT. J was trimmed by 2 bases and V by 4 bases; bases with no gene match: 10.

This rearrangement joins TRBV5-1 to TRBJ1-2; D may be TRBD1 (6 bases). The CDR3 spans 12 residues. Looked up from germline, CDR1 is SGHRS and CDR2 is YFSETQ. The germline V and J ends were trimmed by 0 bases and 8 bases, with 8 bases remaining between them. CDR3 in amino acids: CASSLAGDGYTF. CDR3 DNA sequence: TGCGCCAGCAGCTTGGCAGGGGACGGCTACACCTTC.

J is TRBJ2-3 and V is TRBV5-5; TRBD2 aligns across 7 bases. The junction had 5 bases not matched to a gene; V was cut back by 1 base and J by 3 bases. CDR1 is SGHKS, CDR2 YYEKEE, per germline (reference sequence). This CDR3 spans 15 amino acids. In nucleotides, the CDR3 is TGTGCCAGCAGCTTGTCCTGGCGGGGGACAGATACGCAGTATTTT. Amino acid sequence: CASSLSWRGTDTQYF.

CDR3 region: CASSFGGGAYEQYF. CDR3 DNA sequence: TGCGCCAGCAGCTTTGGCGGGGGGGCCTACGAGCAGTACTTC. V gene TRBV5-1 combines with J gene TRBJ2-7; TRBD2 aligns across 9 bases. The CDR3 loop spans 14 amino acids. The germline gives CDR1 SGHRS, CDR2 YFSETQ. The V and J ends lost 2 bases and 2 bases, in that order; junction bases with no gene match: 2.

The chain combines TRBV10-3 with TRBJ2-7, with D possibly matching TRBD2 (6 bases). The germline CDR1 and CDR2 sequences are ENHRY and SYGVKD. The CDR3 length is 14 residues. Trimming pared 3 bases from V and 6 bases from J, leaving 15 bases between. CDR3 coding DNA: TGTGCCATCAGTGATGGAGGGTCGGCCCGCGAGCAGTACGTC. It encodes CAISDGGSAREQYV.

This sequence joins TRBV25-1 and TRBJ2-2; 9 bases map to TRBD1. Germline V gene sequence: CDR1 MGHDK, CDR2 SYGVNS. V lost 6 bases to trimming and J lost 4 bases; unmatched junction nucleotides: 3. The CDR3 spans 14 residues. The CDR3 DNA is TGTGCCAGCAGGGGGACAGGGAGCACCGGGGAGCTGTTTTTT. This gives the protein CASRGTGSTGELFF.

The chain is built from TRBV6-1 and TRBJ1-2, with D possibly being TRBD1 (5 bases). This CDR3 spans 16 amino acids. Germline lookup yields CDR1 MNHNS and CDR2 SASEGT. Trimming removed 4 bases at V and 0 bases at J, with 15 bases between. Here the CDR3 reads CASSGTRVESNYGYTF. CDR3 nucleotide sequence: TGTGCCAGCAGTGGGACCAGGGTTGAATCTAACTATGGCTACACCTTC.

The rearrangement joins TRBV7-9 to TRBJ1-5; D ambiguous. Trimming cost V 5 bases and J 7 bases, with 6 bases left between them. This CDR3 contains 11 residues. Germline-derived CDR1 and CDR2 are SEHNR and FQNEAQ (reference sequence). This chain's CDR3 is CASSPGQPQHF. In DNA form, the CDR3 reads TGTGCCAGCAGCCCGGGGCAGCCCCAGCATTTT.

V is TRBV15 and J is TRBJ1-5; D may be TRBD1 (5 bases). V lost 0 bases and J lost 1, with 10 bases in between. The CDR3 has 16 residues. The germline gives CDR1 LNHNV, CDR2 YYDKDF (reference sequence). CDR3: CATSRDLAGSNQPQHF. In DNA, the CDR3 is TGTGCCACCAGCAGAGATCTGGCAGGGAGCAATCAGCCCCAGCATTTT.

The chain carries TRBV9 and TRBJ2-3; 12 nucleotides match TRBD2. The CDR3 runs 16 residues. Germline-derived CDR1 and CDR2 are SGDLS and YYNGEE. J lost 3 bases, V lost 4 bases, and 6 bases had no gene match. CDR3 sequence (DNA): TGTGCCAGCAGCTTTCTAGCGGGGGGGCCAACAGATACGCAGTATTTT. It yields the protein CASSFLAGGPTDTQYF.

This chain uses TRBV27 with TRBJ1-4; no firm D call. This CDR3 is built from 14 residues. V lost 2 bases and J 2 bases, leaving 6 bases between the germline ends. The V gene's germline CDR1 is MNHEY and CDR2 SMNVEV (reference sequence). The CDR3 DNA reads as TGTGCCAGCAGTTTAATGTCTACTAATGAAAAACTGTTTTTT. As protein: CASSLMSTNEKLFF.

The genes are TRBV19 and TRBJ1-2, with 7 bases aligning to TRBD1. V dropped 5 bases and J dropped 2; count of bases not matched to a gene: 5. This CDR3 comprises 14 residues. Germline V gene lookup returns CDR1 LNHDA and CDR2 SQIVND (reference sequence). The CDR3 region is CASSFGTDNYGYTF. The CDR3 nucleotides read TGTGCCAGTAGTTTCGGGACAGACAACTATGGCTACACCTTC.

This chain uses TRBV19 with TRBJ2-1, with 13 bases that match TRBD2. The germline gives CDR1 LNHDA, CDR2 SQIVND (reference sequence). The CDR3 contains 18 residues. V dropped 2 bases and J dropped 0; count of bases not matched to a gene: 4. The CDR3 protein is CASSITTSGGSSYNEQFF. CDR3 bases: TGTGCCAGTAGTATAACGACTAGCGGGGGGAGCTCCTACAATGAGCAGTTCTTC.

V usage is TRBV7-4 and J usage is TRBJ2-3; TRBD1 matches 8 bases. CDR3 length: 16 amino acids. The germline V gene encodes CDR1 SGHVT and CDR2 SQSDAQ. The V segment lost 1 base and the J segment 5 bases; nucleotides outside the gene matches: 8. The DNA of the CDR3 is TGTGCCAGCAGCTTAGGGGGTGACAGGGGCAAAGATACGCAGTATTTT. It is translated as CASSLGGDRGKDTQYF.

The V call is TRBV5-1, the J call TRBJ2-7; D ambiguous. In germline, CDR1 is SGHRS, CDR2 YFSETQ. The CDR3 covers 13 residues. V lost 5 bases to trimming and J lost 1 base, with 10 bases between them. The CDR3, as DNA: TGCGCCAGCAGAACCCTCCGGTCCTACGAGCAGTACGTC. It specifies CASRTLRSYEQYV.

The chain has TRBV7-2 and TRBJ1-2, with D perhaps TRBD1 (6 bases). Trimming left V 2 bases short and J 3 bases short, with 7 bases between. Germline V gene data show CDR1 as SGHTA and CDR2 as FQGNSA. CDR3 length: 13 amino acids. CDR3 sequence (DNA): TGTGCCAGCAGCTTATCAGGGGACTATGGCTACACCTTC. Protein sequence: CASSLSGDYGYTF.